This T cell receptor (beta chain) was found in a study of identifying expanded T cells in peripheral blood. Study-wide points: Differentially abundant clones: roughly 1.2 between replicates, 16.4 at around 15 days, 19 to 20 at four.

The V end was cut by 4 bases, the J end by 8 bases, with 15 bases between. CDR3 length: 14 residues. From germline, CDR1 is MNHEY and CDR2 SVGAGI. In the case of this clone: Antigen specificity is unknown.

Collection occurred without any documented infections or immune events in donors. Libraries were prepared by immunoSEQ multiplex PCR; TCRdb keeps only in-frame clonotypes and omits some of them. This sample has over 85,000 clones, with 70% to 90% found just once. Sequencing used blood. This TCR was recovered from a person aged 18 to 69 in good health. The V and J genes are TRBV6-5 and TRBJ2-1; D remains unclear. The CDR3 sequence: CASSSPGSGDEQFF. As DNA, the CDR3 is TGTGCCAGCAGTTCCCCCGGGTCTGGGGATGAGCAGTTCTTC.